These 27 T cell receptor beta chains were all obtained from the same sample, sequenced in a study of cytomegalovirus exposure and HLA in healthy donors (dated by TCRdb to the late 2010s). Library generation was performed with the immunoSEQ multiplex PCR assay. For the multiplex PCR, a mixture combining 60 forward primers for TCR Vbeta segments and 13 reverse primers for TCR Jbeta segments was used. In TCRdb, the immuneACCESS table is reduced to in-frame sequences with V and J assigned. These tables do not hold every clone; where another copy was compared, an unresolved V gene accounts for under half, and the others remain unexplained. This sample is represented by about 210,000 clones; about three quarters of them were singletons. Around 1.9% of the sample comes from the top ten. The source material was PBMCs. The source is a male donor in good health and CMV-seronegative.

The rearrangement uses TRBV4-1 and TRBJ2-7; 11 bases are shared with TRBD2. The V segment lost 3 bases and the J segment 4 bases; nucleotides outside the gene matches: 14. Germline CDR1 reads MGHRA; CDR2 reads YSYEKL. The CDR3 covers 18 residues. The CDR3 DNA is TGCGCCAGCAGCCAGGGAAAGCTAGCGGGGGGTTCCGTTTACGAGCAGTACTTC. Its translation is CASSQGKLAGGSVYEQYF.

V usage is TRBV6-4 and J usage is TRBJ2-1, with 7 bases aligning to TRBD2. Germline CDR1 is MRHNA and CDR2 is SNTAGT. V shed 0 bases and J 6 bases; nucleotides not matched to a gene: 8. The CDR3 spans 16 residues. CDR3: CASSDSGLGATNEQFF. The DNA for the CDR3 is TGTGCCAGCAGTGACTCCGGACTAGGTGCTACCAATGAGCAGTTCTTC.

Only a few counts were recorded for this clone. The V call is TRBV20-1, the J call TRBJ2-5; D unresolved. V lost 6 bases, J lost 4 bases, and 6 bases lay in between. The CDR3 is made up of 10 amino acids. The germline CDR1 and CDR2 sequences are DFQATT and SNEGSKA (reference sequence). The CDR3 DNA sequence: TGCAGTGCGGGCCGAGAGACCCAGTACTTC. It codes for CSAGRETQYF.

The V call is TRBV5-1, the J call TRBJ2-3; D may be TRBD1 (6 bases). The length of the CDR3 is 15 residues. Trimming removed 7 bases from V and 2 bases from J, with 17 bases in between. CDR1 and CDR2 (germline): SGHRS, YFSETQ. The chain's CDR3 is CASFPQGNFTDTQYF. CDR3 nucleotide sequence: TGCGCCAGCTTTCCCCAGGGGAATTTCACAGATACGCAGTATTTT.

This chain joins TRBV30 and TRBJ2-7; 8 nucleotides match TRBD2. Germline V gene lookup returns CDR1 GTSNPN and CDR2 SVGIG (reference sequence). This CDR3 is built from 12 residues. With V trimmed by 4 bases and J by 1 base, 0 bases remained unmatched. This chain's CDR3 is CAWTSGSYEQYF. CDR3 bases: TGTGCCTGGACTAGCGGGTCCTACGAGCAGTACTTC.

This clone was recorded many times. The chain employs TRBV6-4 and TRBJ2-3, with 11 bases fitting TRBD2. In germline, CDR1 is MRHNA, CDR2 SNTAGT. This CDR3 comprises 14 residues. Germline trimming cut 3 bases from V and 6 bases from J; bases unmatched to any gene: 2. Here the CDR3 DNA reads TGTGCCAGCAGTGAAGCTAGCGGGGGGGATACGCAGTATTTT. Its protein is CASSEASGGDTQYF.

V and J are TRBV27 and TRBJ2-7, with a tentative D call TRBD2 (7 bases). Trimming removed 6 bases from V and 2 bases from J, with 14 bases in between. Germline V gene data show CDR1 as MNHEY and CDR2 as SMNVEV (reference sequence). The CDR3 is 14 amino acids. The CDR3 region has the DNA TGTGCCAGCAGGGGAGGGGGTTTCCCCTACGAGCAGTACTTC. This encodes CASRGGGFPYEQYF.

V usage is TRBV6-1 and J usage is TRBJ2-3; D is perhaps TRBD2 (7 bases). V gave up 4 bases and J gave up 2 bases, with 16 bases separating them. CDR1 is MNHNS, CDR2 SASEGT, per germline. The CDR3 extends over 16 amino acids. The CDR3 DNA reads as TGTGCCAGCAGTGTACCGGGGGGCCTCGTCACAGATACGCAGTATTTT. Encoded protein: CASSVPGGLVTDTQYF.

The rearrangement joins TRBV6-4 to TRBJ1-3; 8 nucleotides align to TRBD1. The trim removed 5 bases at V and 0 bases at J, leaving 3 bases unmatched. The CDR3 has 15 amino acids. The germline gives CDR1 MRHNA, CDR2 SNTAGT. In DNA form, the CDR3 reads TGTGCCAGCAGTCCGACAGGGGACTCTGGAAACACCATATATTTT. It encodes CASSPTGDSGNTIYF.

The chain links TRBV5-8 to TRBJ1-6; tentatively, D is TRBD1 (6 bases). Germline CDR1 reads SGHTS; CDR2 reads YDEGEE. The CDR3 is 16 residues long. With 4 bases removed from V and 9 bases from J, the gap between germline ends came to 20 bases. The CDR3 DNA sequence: TGTGCCAGCAGCCCACCGGTGAGGGGGTGGGCTTCACCCCTCCACTTT. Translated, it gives CASSPPVRGWASPLHF. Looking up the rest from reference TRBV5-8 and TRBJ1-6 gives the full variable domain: EAGVTQSPTHLIKTRGQQATLRCSPISGHTSVYWYQQALGLGLQFLLWYDEGEERNRGNFPPRFSGRQFPNYSSELNVNALELEDSALYLCASSPPVRGWASPLHFGNGTRLTVT.

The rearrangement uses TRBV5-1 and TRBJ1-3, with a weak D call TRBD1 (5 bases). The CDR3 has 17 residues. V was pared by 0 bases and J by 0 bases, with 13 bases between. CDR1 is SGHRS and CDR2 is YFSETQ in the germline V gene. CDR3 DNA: TGCGCCAGCAGCTTGGACGTAGGGGACTTCTCTGGAAACACCATATATTTT. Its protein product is CASSLDVGDFSGNTIYF.

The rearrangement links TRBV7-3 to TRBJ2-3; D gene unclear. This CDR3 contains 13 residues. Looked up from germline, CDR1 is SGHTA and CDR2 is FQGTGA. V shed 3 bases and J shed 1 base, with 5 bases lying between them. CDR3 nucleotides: TGTGCCAGCAGCTTCCCCGGCACAGATACGCAGTATTTT. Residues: CASSFPGTDTQYF.

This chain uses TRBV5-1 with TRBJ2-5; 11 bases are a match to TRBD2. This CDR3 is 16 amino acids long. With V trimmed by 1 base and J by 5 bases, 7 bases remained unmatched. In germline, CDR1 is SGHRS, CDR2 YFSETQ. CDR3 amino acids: CASSLFLAGGEETQYF. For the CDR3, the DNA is TGCGCCAGCAGCTTGTTTCTAGCGGGAGGAGAGGAGACCCAGTACTTC.

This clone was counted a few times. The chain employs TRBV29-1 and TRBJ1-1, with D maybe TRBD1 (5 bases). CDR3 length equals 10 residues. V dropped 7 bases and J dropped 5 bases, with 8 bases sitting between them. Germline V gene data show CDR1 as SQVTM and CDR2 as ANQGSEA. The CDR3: CSGAGTEAFF. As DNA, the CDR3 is TGCAGCGGGGCAGGGACTGAAGCTTTCTTT.

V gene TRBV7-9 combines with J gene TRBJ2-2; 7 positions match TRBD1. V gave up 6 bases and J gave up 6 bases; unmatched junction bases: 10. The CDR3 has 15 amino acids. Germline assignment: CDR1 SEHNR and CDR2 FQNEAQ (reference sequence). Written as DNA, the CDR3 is TGTGCCAGCAGTCTAACAGGGGTAATCGCCGGGGAGCTGTTTTTT. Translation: CASSLTGVIAGELFF.

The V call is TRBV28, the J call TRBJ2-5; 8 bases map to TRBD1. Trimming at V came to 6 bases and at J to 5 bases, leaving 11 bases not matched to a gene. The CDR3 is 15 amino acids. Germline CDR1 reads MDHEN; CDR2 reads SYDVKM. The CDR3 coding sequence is TGTGCCAGCAGCCTCAGACAGGGGTTCGGGGAGACCCAGTACTTC. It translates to CASSLRQGFGETQYF.

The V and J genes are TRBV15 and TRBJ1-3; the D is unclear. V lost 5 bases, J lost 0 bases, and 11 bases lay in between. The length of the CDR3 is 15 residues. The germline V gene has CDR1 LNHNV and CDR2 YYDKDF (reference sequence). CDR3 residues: CATSLTVNSGNTIYF. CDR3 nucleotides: TGTGCCACCAGCCTAACAGTGAACTCTGGAAACACCATATATTTT.

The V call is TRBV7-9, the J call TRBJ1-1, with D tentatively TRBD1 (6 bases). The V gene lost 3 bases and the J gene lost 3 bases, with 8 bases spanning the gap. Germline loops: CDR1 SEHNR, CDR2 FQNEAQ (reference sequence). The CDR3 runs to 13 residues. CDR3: CASSFGQHTEAFF. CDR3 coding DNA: TGTGCCAGCAGCTTCGGACAGCACACTGAAGCTTTCTTT.

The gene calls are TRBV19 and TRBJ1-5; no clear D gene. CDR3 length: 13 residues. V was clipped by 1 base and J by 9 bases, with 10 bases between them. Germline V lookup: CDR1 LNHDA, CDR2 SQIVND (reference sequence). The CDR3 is CASSIGRGGPQHF. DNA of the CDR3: TGTGCCAGTAGTATAGGGCGCGGAGGGCCCCAGCATTTT. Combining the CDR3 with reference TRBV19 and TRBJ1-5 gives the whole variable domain DGGITQSPKYLFRKEGQNVTLSCEQNLNHDAMYWYRQDPGQGLRLIYYSQIVNDFQKGDIAEGYSVSREKKESFPLTVTSAQKNPTAFYLCASSIGRGGPQHFGDGTRLSIL.

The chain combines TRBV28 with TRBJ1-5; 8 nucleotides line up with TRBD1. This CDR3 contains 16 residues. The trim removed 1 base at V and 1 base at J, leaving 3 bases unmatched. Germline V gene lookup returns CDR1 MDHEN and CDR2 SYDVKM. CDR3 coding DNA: TGTGCCAGCAGTTTATCGACAGGGGTGAGCAATCAGCCCCAGCATTTT. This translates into CASSLSTGVSNQPQHF.

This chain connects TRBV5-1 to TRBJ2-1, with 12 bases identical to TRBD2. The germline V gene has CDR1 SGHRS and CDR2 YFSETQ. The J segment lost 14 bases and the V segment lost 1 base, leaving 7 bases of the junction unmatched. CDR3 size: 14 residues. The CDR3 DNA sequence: TGCGCCAGCAGCTTGAGTCCTAGCGGGGGGGTCGAGTTCTTC. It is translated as CASSLSPSGGVEFF.

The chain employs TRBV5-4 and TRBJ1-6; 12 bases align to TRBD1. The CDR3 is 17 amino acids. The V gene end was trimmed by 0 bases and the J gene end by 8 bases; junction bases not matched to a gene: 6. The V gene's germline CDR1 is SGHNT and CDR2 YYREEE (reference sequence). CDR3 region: CASSLVSGTGGDSPLHF. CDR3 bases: TGTGCCAGCAGCTTGGTCTCGGGGACAGGGGGCGATTCACCCCTCCACTTT.

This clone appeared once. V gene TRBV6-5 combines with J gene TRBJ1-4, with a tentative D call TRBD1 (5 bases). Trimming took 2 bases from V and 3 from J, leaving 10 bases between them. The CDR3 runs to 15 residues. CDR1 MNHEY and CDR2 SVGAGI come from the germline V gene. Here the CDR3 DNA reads TGTGCCAGCAGTTACGGAGGGGTATCTAATGAAAAACTGTTTTTT. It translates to CASSYGGVSNEKLFF.

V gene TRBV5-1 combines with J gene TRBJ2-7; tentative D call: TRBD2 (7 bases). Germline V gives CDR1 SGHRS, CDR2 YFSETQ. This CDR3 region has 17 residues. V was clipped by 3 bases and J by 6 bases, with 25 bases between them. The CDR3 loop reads CASSSGLGGAPSSEQYF. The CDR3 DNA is TGCGCCAGCAGCTCAGGATTGGGGGGGGCGCCGAGCTCCGAGCAGTACTTC.

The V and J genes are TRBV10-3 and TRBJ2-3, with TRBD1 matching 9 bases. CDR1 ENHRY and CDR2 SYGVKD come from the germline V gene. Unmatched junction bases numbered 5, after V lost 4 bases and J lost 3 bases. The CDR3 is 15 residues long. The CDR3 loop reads CAISVGQGLTDTQYF. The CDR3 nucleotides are TGTGCCATCAGTGTAGGACAGGGGTTGACAGATACGCAGTATTTT.

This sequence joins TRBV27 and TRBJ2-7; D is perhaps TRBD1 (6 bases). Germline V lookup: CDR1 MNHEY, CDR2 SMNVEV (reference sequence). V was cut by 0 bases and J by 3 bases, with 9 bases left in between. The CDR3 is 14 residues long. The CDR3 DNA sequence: TGTGCCAGCAGTTTATCGGAGACAGGCTACGAGCAGTACTTC. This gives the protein CASSLSETGYEQYF.

CDR3 protein: CASSSSSGGAIGELFF. CDR3 in DNA: TGTGCCAGTAGTTCCTCTAGCGGGGGGGCAATCGGGGAGCTGTTTTTT. The chain employs TRBV19 and TRBJ2-2; 12 bases align to TRBD2. This CDR3 region has 16 residues. Trimming removed 5 bases from V and 7 bases from J; junction bases left unmatched: 8. Per germline, CDR1 LNHDA and CDR2 SQIVND (reference sequence). The full variable domain, with the rest looked up from reference TRBV19 and TRBJ2-2, is DGGITQSPKYLFRKEGQNVTLSCEQNLNHDAMYWYRQDPGQGLRLIYYSQIVNDFQKGDIAEGYSVSREKKESFPLTVTSAQKNPTAFYLCASSSSSGGAIGELFFGEGSRLTVL.